The clone carrying this T cell receptor beta chain was observed a few times. The antigen remains unidentified. Each CDR3 protein is one row after TCRdb ran MiXCR on the 5' RACE reads. The table records roughly 1.6 million distinct CDR3 sequences, under 35% of them present only once. The data derive from a study of identical twins. Study results and caveats: For out-of-frame beta sequences, excess twin sharing was weaker. A lower insertion count was a feature of abundant cord blood beta clonotypes, with no such feature in memory repertoires. Out-of-frame alpha sequences common to twins exhibited an excess of low generation probability.

Healthy Caucasians supplied all donations. Unmatched junction bases numbered 6, after V lost 5 bases and J lost 2 bases. The CDR3 is 15 amino acids. The genes are TRBV12-3 or TRBV12-4 and TRBJ2-3; TRBD1 aligns across 8 bases. The specimen was cord blood. This receptor was taken from a newborn girl in good health. DNA for the CDR3: TGTGCCAGCAGTCCCGGGACAGGACACACAGATACGCAGTATTTT. Encoded protein: CASSPGTGHTDTQYF.